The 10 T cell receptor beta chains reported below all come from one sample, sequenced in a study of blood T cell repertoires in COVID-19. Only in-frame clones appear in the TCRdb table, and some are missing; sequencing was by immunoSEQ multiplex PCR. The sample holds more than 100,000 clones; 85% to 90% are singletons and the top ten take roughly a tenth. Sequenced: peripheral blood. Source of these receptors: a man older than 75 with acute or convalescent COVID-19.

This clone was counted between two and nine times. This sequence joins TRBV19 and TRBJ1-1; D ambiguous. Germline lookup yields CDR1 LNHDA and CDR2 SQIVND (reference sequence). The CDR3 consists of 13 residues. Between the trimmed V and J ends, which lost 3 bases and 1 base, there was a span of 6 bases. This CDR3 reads CASSITANTEAFF. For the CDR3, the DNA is TGTGCCAGTAGTATCACAGCGAACACTGAAGCTTTCTTT.

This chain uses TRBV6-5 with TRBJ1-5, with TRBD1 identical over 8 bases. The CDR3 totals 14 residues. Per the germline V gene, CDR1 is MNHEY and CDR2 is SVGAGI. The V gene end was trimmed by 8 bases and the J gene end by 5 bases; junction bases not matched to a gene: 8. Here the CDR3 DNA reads TGTGCCAGCCTGAGTGACAGGGGAGATCAGCCCCAGCATTTT. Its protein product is CASLSDRGDQPQHF.

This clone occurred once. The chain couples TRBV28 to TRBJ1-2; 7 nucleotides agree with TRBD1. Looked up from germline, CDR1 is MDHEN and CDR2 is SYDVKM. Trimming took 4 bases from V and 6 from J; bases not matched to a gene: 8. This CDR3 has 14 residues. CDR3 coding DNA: TGTGCCAGCAGTTCCAGACAGGGATGGGATGGCTACACCTTC. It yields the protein CASSSRQGWDGYTF.

CDR3 in amino acids: CASSYGTGRSDTQYF. The CDR3 nucleotides read TGTGCCAGCAGTTACGGGACAGGGCGCTCCGATACGCAGTATTTT. The chain uses TRBV6-5 and TRBJ2-3, with 9 bases that match TRBD1. Germline CDR1 MNHEY, CDR2 SVGAGI. The junction had 6 bases not matched to a gene; V was cut back by 2 bases and J by 6 bases. The CDR3 totals 15 residues.

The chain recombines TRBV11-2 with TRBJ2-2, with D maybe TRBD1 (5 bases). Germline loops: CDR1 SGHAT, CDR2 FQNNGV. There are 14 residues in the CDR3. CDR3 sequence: CANRLRTNTGELFF. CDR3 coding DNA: TGTGCTAACAGGTTGCGGACGAACACCGGGGAGCTGTTTTTT. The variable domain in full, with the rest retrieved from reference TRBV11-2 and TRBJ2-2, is EAGVAQSPRYKIIEKRQSVAFWCNPISGHATLYWYQQILGQGPKLLIQFQNNGVVDDSQLPKDRFSAERLKGVDSTLKIQPAKLEDSAVYLCANRLRTNTGELFFGEGSRLTVL.

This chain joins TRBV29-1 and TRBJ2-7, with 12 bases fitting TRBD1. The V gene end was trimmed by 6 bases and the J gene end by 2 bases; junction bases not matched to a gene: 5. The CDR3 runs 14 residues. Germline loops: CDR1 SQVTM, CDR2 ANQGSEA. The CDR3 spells CSVAGQGATYEQYF. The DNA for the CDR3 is TGCAGCGTCGCGGGACAGGGGGCCACCTACGAGCAGTACTTC.

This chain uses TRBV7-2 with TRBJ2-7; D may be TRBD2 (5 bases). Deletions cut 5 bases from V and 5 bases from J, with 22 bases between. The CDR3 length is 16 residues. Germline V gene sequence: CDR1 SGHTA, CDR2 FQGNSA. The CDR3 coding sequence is TGTGCCAGCAGCCCCCTGGGTAGGCGGCTGACTAACGAGCAGTACTTC. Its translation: CASSPLGRRLTNEQYF.

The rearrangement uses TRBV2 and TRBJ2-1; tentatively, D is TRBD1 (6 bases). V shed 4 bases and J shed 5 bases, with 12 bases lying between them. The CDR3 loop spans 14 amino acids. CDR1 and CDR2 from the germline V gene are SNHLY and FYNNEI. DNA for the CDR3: TGTGCCAGCAGTGGGGGACAAGTAAACAATGAGCAGTTCTTC. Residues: CASSGGQVNNEQFF.

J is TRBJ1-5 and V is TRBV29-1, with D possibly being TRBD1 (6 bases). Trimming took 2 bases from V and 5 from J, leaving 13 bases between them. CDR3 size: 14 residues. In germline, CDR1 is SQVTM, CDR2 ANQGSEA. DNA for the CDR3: TGCAGCGTTGAATTACTTTCAGGGGATCAGCCCCAGCATTTT. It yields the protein CSVELLSGDQPQHF.

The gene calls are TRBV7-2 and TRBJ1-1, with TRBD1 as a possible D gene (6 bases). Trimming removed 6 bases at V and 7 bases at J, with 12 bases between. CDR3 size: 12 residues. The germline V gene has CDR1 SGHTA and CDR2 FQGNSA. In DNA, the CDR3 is TGTGCCAGCAGTTCGCAGGGGTTTGAAGCTTTCTTT. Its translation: CASSSQGFEAFF.